These 23 T cell receptor beta chains share one sample of origin, sequenced in a study of cytomegalovirus exposure and HLA in healthy donors. Amplification used 60 Vbeta primers and 13 Jbeta primers. Only in-frame clones appear in the TCRdb table, and some are missing; sequencing was by immunoSEQ multiplex PCR. This table has over 80,000 clones, 60% to 85% appearing once. The sequencing sample was made of PBMCs. The receptors derive from a man in his 60s in good health and CMV-seropositive.

The V gene is TRBV29-1, the J gene TRBJ1-3, with D uncertain. Germline V CDR1 and CDR2: SQVTM, ANQGSEA. Deletions cut 7 bases from V and 4 bases from J, with 14 bases between. The CDR3 covers 13 residues. This chain's CDR3 is CSAHGRLGNTIYF. The CDR3 bases are TGCAGCGCCCACGGGAGGTTGGGAAACACCATATATTTT.

The chain carries TRBV9 and TRBJ2-1; TRBD2 matches 13 bases. The germline CDR1 and CDR2 sequences are SGDLS and YYNGEE. This CDR3 has 16 amino acids. J gave up 7 bases and V 0 bases, and 4 bases lay outside the gene matches. The CDR3, as DNA: TGTGCCAGCAGCGTAGGGGGACTAGCGGGGCAAAATGAGCAGTTCTTC. Residues: CASSVGGLAGQNEQFF.

This clone has just one count. This chain joins TRBV28 and TRBJ1-5, with D unclear. The CDR3 length is 16 residues. V lost 6 bases and J lost 7, with 22 bases in between. The germline V gene encodes CDR1 MDHEN and CDR2 SYDVKM. The CDR3 sequence: CASSPPGAPLVQPQHF. CDR3 sequence (DNA): TGTGCCAGCAGCCCTCCGGGAGCTCCCTTGGTCCAGCCCCAGCATTTT.

This clone appeared a single time. V usage is TRBV5-1 and J usage is TRBJ2-2; D call uncertain. The CDR3 has 15 residues. Per germline, CDR1 SGHRS and CDR2 YFSETQ. Between the trimmed V and J ends, which lost 2 bases and 3 bases, there was a span of 11 bases. The CDR3 DNA follows: TGCGCCAGCAGCTTTGGCCCAACCGACACCGGGGAGCTGTTTTTT. Amino acids: CASSFGPTDTGELFF. Complete variable domain (other parts from reference TRBV5-1 and TRBJ2-2): KAGVTQTPRYLIKTRGQQVTLSCSPISGHRSVSWYQQTPGQGLQFLFEYFSETQRNKGNFPGRFSGRQFSNSRSEMNVSTLELGDSALYLCASSFGPTDTGELFFGEGSRLTVL.

The chain links TRBV6-1 to TRBJ1-5; 8 bases align to TRBD1. V lost 0 bases and J lost 1; bases outside the gene matches: 5. From germline, CDR1 is MNHNS and CDR2 SASEGT. CDR3 length: 17 amino acids. In nucleotides, the CDR3 is TGTGCCAGCAGTGAAGCGACAGGGGTCGGGAGCAATCAGCCCCAGCATTTT. Translated, it gives CASSEATGVGSNQPQHF.

The chain carries TRBV2 and TRBJ2-7; maybe TRBD2 (6 bases). This CDR3 comprises 15 residues. Germline values: CDR1 SNHLY, CDR2 FYNNEI. The V and J ends lost 6 bases and 2 bases respectively, with 17 bases between them. The CDR3 loop is CASRTFPGLAYEQYF. DNA of the CDR3: TGTGCCAGCAGGACTTTTCCGGGACTCGCCTACGAGCAGTACTTC.

V gene TRBV13 combines with J gene TRBJ1-2, with D possibly being TRBD1 (5 bases). Trimming shortened V by 0 bases and J by 6 bases, and 8 bases separated the two germline ends. CDR1 PRHDT and CDR2 FYEKMQ come from the germline V gene (reference sequence). The CDR3 covers 13 residues. The CDR3 is CASSLGTDHGYTF. DNA of the CDR3: TGTGCCAGCAGCTTAGGGACAGATCATGGCTACACCTTC. Drawing the rest from reference TRBV13 and TRBJ1-2, the complete variable domain is AAGVIQSPRHLIKEKRETATLKCYPIPRHDTVYWYQQGPGQDPQFLISFYEKMQSDKGSIPDRFSAQQFSDYHSELNMSSLELGDSALYFCASSLGTDHGYTFGSGTRLTVV.

This rearrangement joins TRBV2 to TRBJ2-4, with a possible D match to TRBD2 (6 bases). The CDR3 extends over 16 amino acids. The V and J ends lost 0 bases and 5 bases respectively, with 14 bases between them. The V gene's germline CDR1 is SNHLY and CDR2 FYNNEI. CDR3 region: CASSEALGLGENIQYF. For the CDR3, the DNA is TGTGCCAGCAGTGAAGCCTTGGGACTGGGGGAAAACATTCAGTACTTC.

This rearrangement joins TRBV6-5 to TRBJ2-7; TRBD1 matches 9 bases. Losses at the gene ends were 2 bases for V and 2 bases for J; bases not matched to a gene: 7. Looked up from germline, CDR1 is MNHEY and CDR2 is SVGAGI. The CDR3 is 16 residues long. CDR3 protein: CASSYGTGIGTYEQYF. CDR3 nucleotide sequence: TGTGCCAGCAGTTACGGGACAGGGATAGGGACCTACGAGCAGTACTTC.

The V call is TRBV19, the J call TRBJ2-3; 11 bases align to TRBD2. Per the germline V gene, CDR1 is LNHDA and CDR2 is SQIVND (reference sequence). The trim removed 1 base at V and 1 base at J, leaving 7 bases unmatched. This CDR3 comprises 18 residues. CDR3 amino acids: CASSIVAGGPAGTDTQYF. CDR3 in DNA: TGTGCCAGTAGTATAGTAGCGGGGGGGCCCGCTGGCACAGATACGCAGTATTTT.

The chain joins TRBV7-9 to TRBJ2-7; a possible D gene is TRBD2 (7 bases). CDR3 length equals 14 residues. Germline V gives CDR1 SEHNR, CDR2 FQNEAQ (reference sequence). Trimming left V 1 base short and J 5 bases short, with 12 bases between. Here the CDR3 reads CASSLVGGPDEQYF. The CDR3 DNA sequence: TGTGCCAGCAGCTTAGTGGGGGGGCCCGACGAGCAGTACTTC.

The V call is TRBV2, the J call TRBJ2-1; D might be TRBD2 (6 bases). Germline values: CDR1 SNHLY, CDR2 FYNNEI. The V end lost 5 bases, the J end lost 7 bases, and 12 bases lay between the germline ends. The CDR3 is made up of 13 amino acids. This chain's CDR3 is CASSRGTVNEQFF. The CDR3, as DNA: TGTGCCAGCAGTCGGGGGACGGTAAATGAGCAGTTCTTC. The full variable domain, in which reference TRBV2 and TRBJ2-1 provide the parts outside the CDR3, is EPEVTQTPSHQVTQMGQEVILRCVPISNHLYFYWYRQILGQKVEFLVSFYNNEISEKSEIFDDQFSVERPDGSNFTLKIRSTKLEDSAMYFCASSRGTVNEQFFGPGTRLTVL.

This clone was seen once. The CDR3 loop reads CASSLGHLKGYEQYF. The CDR3 DNA sequence: TGTGCCAGCTCACTGGGACATTTGAAGGGATACGAGCAGTACTTC. The chain joins TRBV18 to TRBJ2-7; TRBD1 might be the D (6 bases). The V end lost 4 bases, the J end lost 4 bases, and 17 bases lay between the germline ends. The CDR3 totals 15 residues. Germline CDR1 and CDR2: KGHSH and LQKENI.

The rearrangement links TRBV4-1 to TRBJ2-5; 7 nucleotides line up with TRBD1. The CDR3 consists of 14 residues. Germline lookup yields CDR1 MGHRA and CDR2 YSYEKL. V lost 5 bases to trimming and J lost 5 bases; unmatched junction nucleotides: 8. The CDR3 region is CASSSTGVGETQYF. DNA of the CDR3: TGCGCCAGCAGCTCTACAGGGGTGGGGGAGACCCAGTACTTC.

The CDR3 protein is CASSIGGGPTGGNIQYF. DNA for the CDR3: TGTGCCAGTAGTATAGGGGGCGGGCCAACCGGGGGAAACATTCAGTACTTC. The J gene is TRBJ2-4, the V gene TRBV19; possible D gene TRBD2, 6 bases. CDR3 size: 17 residues. CDR1 is LNHDA and CDR2 is SQIVND in the germline V gene (reference sequence). V lost 1 base to trimming and J lost 6 bases, with 19 bases between them.

The J gene is TRBJ2-7, the V gene TRBV9, with a possible D match to TRBD1 (5 bases). The CDR3 is 13 amino acids. The V end was cut by 7 bases, the J end by 2 bases, with 13 bases between. Looked up from germline, CDR1 is SGDLS and CDR2 is YYNGEE. The CDR3 loop reads CASGAGLPYEQYF. The CDR3 bases are TGTGCCAGCGGTGCAGGGCTTCCCTACGAGCAGTACTTC.

This chain joins TRBV5-1 and TRBJ2-5; possibly TRBD2 for D (6 bases). This CDR3 comprises 15 residues. V gave up 5 bases and J gave up 2 bases, with 16 bases separating them. Germline CDR1 and CDR2: SGHRS and YFSETQ. The CDR3 spells CASRRGGVGQETQYF. CDR3 in DNA: TGCGCCAGCAGGCGGGGCGGGGTAGGTCAAGAGACCCAGTACTTC.

In this sample, this clone turned up once. This chain joins TRBV7-9 and TRBJ1-1; D perhaps matches TRBD1 (6 bases). CDR1 and CDR2 from the germline V gene are SEHNR and FQNEAQ (reference sequence). Trimming pared 2 bases from V and 8 bases from J, leaving 18 bases between. The CDR3 extends over 15 amino acids. The CDR3 region is CASSLRAPDSPEAFF. The DNA for the CDR3 is TGTGCCAGCAGCTTAAGAGCCCCGGACAGCCCCGAAGCTTTCTTT.

The chain has TRBV7-6 and TRBJ2-3; 9 nucleotides align to TRBD2. Germline assignment: CDR1 SGHVS and CDR2 FNYEAQ. V shed 6 bases, J shed 4 bases, and the junction held 5 bases outside the gene matches. The length of the CDR3 is 14 residues. CDR3 sequence (DNA): TGTGCCAGCAGTAGGAGCGGGGGGCCAGATACGCAGTATTTT. This translates into CASSRSGGPDTQYF.

The chain combines TRBV7-9 with TRBJ2-7, with 7 nucleotides matching TRBD1. CDR3 length equals 13 residues. The germline V gene has CDR1 SEHNR and CDR2 FQNEAQ (reference sequence). V lost 6 bases, J lost 2 bases, and 4 bases stayed unmatched. The CDR3 is CASRPGQTYEQYF. Here the CDR3 DNA reads TGTGCCAGCAGGCCGGGACAGACCTACGAGCAGTACTTC.

J is TRBJ1-2 and V is TRBV4-2; D may be TRBD1 (6 bases). V lost 2 bases and J lost 4, with 20 bases in between. The CDR3 totals 17 residues. Germline values: CDR1 LGHNA, CDR2 YNFKEQ. The CDR3 DNA reads TGTGCCAGCAGCCAATCCGATGACAGGCCCGGTTTCTATGGCTACACCTTC. It is translated as CASSQSDDRPGFYGYTF.

This clone came up once. The V and J genes are TRBV28 and TRBJ2-1; 9 bases map to TRBD2. CDR1 is MDHEN and CDR2 is SYDVKM in the germline V gene. The CDR3 sequence is 14 residues long. V shed 5 bases and J 10 bases; nucleotides not matched to a gene: 9. The CDR3 sequence is CASSRSGGVREQFF. The CDR3 DNA follows: TGTGCCAGCAGTCGTAGCGGGGGAGTAAGAGAGCAGTTCTTC. Complete variable domain (other parts from reference TRBV28 and TRBJ2-1): DVKVTQSSRYLVKRTGEKVFLECVQDMDHENMFWYRQDPGLGLRLIYFSYDVKMKEKGDIPEGYSVSREKKERFSLILESASTNQTSMYLCASSRSGGVREQFFGPGTRLTVL.

The gene calls are TRBV7-9 and TRBJ2-3; 8 positions agree with TRBD1. J gave up 1 base and V 5 bases, and 8 bases lay outside the gene matches. The germline gives CDR1 SEHNR, CDR2 FQNEAQ (reference sequence). The CDR3 extends over 16 amino acids. The CDR3 region is CASSPRTGLGTDTQYF. CDR3 nucleotide sequence: TGTGCCAGCAGCCCGCGGACAGGGTTAGGCACAGATACGCAGTATTTT.